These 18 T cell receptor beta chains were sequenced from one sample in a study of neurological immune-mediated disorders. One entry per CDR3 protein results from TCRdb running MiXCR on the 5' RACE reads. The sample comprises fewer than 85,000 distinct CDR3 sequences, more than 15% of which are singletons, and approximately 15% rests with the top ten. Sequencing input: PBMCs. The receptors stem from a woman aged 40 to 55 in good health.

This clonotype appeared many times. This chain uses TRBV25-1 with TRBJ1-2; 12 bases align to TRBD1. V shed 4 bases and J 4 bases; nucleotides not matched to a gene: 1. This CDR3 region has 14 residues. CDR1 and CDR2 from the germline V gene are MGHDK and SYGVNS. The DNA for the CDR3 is TGTGCCAGCAGTGTGGGACAGGGGGCCTATGGCTACACCTTC. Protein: CASSVGQGAYGYTF.

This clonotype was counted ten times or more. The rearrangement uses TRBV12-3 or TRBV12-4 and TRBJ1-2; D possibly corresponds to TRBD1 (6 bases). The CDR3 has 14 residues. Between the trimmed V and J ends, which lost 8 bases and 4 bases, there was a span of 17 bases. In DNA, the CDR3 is TGTGCCAGCGGGAGAGGGGGACAAATCTATGGCTACACCTTC. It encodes CASGRGGQIYGYTF.

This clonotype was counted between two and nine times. The CDR3 DNA is TGCAGTGCTACTTCGGTTGAAGAGCAGTTCTTC. Translating gives CSATSVEEQFF. This chain joins TRBV20-1 and TRBJ2-1, with D uncertain. CDR1 and CDR2 from the germline V gene are DFQATT and SNEGSKA (reference sequence). The ends were cut back, 4 bases at V and 10 bases at J, with 11 bases in the middle. This CDR3 has 11 amino acids.

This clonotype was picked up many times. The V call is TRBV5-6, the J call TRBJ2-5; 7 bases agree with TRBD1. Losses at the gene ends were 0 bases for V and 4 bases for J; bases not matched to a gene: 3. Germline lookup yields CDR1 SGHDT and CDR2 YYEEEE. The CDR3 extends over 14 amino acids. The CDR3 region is CASSLATGAETQYF. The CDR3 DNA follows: TGTGCCAGCAGCTTGGCCACAGGGGCAGAGACCCAGTACTTC.

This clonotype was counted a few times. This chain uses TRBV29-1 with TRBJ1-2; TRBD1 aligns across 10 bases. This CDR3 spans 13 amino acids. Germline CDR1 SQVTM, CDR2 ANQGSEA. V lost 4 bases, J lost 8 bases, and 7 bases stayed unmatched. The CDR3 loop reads CSVAAGQGSGYTF. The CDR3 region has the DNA TGCAGCGTTGCGGCGGGACAGGGGAGCGGCTACACCTTC.

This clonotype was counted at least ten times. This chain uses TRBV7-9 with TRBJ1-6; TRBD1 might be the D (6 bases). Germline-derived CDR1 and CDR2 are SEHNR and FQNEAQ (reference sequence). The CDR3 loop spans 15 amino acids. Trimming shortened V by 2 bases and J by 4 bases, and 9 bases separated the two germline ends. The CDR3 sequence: CASSLTGAYNSPLHF. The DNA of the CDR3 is TGTGCCAGCAGCTTAACGGGGGCATATAATTCACCCCTCCACTTT.

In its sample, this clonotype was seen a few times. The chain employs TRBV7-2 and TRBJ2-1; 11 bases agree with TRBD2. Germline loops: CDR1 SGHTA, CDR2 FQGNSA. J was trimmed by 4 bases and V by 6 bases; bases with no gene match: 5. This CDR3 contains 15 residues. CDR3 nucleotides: TGTGCCAGCAGAGATCTAGCGGGGGGTTACAATGAGCAGTTCTTC. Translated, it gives CASRDLAGGYNEQFF.

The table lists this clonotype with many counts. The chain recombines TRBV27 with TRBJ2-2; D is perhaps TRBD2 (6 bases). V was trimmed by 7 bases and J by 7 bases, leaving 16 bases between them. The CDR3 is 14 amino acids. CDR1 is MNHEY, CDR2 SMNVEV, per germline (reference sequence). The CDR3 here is CASIIWRGDGELFF. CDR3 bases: TGTGCCAGCATCATATGGAGGGGTGACGGGGAGCTGTTTTTT.

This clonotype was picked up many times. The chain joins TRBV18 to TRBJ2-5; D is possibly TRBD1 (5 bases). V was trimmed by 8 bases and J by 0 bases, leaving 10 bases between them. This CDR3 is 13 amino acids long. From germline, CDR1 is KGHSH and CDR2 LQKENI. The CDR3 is CASQQENQETQYF. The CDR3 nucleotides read TGTGCCAGCCAACAGGAGAACCAAGAGACCCAGTACTTC.

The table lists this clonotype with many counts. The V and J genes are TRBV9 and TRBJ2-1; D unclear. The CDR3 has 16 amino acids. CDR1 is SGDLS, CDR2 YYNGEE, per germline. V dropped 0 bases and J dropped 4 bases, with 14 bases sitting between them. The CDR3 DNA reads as TGTGCCAGCAGCGTAGATCTTTTAACCCCGTACAATGAGCAGTTCTTC. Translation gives CASSVDLLTPYNEQFF.

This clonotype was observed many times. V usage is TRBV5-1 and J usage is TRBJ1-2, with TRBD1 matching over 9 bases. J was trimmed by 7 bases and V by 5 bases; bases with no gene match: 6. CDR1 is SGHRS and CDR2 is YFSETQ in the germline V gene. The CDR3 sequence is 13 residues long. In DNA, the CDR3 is TGCGCCAGCAGTAGGGACAGGGTGGGTGGCTACACCTTC. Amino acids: CASSRDRVGGYTF.

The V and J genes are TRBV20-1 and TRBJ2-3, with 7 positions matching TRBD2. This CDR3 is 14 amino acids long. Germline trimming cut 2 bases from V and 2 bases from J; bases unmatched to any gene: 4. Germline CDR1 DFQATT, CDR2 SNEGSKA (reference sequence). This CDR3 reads CSARPRGTTDTQYF. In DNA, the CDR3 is TGCAGTGCTAGACCGCGGGGGACCACAGATACGCAGTATTTT.

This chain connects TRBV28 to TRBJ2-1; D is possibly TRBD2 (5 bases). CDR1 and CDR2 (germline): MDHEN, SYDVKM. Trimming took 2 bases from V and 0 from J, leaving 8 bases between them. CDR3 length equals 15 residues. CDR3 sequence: CASSLAGVSYNEQFF. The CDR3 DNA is TGTGCCAGCAGTTTAGCCGGGGTCTCCTACAATGAGCAGTTCTTC.

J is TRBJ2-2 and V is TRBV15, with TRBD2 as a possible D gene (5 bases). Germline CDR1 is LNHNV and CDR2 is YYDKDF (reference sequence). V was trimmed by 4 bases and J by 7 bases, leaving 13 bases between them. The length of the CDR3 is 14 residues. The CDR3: CATSIQLEGGELFF. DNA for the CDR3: TGTGCCACCAGCATCCAACTCGAGGGCGGGGAGCTGTTTTTT.

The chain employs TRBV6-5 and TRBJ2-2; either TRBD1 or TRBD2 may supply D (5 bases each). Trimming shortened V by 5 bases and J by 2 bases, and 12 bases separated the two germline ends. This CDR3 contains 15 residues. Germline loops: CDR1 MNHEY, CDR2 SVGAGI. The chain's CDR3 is CASSADRLNTGELFF. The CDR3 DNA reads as TGTGCCAGCAGTGCCGACAGACTAAACACCGGGGAGCTGTTTTTT.

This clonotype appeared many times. CDR3 sequence reads: CASSLVGSGVWQETQYF. The CDR3 DNA sequence: TGTGCCAGCAGTTTAGTGGGATCTGGGGTCTGGCAAGAGACCCAGTACTTC. The V call is TRBV12-3 or TRBV12-4, the J call TRBJ2-5; D not resolved. V lost 1 base, J lost 2 bases, and 17 bases lay in between. The CDR3 totals 17 residues.

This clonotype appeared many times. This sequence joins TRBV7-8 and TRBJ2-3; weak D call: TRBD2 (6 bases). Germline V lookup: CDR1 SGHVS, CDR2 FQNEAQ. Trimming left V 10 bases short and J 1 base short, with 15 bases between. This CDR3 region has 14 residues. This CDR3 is CATGEPGGTDTQYF. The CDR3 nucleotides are TGTGCCACGGGGGAGCCCGGCGGCACAGATACGCAGTATTTT.

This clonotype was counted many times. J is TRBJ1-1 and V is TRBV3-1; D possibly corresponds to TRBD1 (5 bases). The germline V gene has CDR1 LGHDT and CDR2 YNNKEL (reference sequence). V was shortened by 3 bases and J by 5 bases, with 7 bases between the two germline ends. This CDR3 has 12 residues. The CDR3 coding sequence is TGTGCCAGCAGCCACAGGGAAACTGAAGCTTTCTTT. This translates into CASSHRETEAFF.